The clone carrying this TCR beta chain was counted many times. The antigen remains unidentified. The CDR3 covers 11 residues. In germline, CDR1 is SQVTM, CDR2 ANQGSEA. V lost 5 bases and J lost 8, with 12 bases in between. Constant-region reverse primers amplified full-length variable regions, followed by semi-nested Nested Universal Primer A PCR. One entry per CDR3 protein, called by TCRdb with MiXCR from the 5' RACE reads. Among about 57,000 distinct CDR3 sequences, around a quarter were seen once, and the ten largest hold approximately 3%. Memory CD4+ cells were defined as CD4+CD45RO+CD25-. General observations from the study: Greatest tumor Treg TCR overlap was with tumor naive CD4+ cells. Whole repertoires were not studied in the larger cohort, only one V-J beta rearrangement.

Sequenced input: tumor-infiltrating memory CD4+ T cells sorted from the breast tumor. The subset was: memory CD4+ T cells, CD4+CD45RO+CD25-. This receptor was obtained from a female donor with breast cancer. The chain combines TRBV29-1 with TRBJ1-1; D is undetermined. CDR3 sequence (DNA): TGCAGCGTTACTGACCTAGCCGAAGCTTTCTTT. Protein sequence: CSVTDLAEAFF. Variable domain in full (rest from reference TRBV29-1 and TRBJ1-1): SAVISQKPSRDICQRGTSLTIQCQVDSQVTMMFWYRQQPGQSLTLIATANQGSEATYESGFVIDKFPISRPNLTFSTLTVSNMSPEDSSIYLCSVTDLAEAFFGQGTRLTVV.